Each of the 30 T cell receptor beta chains below was sequenced from the same sample in a study of response to subunit inactivated influenza vaccine. TCRdb reprocessed the RT-PCR reads with MiXCR, giving one entry per CDR3 protein. The table includes over 150,000 distinct CDR3 sequences, around 10% detected once. The specimen comprised CD8+ T cells sorted from PBMCs, sampled around 2 years after vaccination. These receptors originate from a man between 50 and 75 years old who received an inactivated influenza vaccine.

This clonotype showed up just a few times. This rearrangement joins TRBV9 to TRBJ2-2, with a possible D match to TRBD2 (5 bases). The CDR3 is 13 amino acids. Germline lookup yields CDR1 SGDLS and CDR2 YYNGEE. Trimming took off 6 bases at V and 6 bases at J, with 12 bases between the two ends. The CDR3 nucleotides read TGTGCCAGCACCCACCGGGGAGCCGGGGAGCTGTTTTTT. Translating it yields CASTHRGAGELFF.

This clonotype has ten or more counts. This sequence joins TRBV30 and TRBJ2-5; D may be TRBD1 or TRBD2 (5 bases each). CDR3 size: 11 residues. Per the germline V gene, CDR1 is GTSNPN and CDR2 is SVGIG (reference sequence). Between the trimmed V and J ends, which lost 5 bases and 2 bases, there was a span of 6 bases. The CDR3: CAWGGQETQYF. In DNA form, the CDR3 reads TGTGCCTGGGGGGGTCAAGAGACCCAGTACTTC.

There are a few counts of this clonotype. The chain recombines TRBV24-1 with TRBJ2-3; D is uncertain. This CDR3 comprises 14 residues. Between the trimmed V and J ends, which lost 1 base and 1 base, there was a span of 5 bases. The germline V gene has CDR1 KGHDR and CDR2 SFDVKD. CDR3 amino acids: CATSDFDGTDTQYF. The CDR3 nucleotides read TGTGCCACCAGTGATTTTGACGGCACAGATACGCAGTATTTT.

V gene TRBV25-1 combines with J gene TRBJ1-6; 7 nucleotides match TRBD1. This CDR3 contains 12 residues. J was trimmed by 7 bases and V by 6 bases; bases with no gene match: 0. From germline, CDR1 is MGHDK and CDR2 SYGVNS. The CDR3 nucleotides are TGTGCCAGCAGGACAGGGAATTCACCCCTCCACTTT. It encodes CASRTGNSPLHF. Combining the CDR3 with reference TRBV25-1 and TRBJ1-6 gives the whole variable domain EADIYQTPRYLVIGTGKKITLECSQTMGHDKMYWYQQDPGMELHLIHYSYGVNSTEKGDLSSESTVSRIRTEHFPLTLESARPSHTSQYLCASRTGNSPLHFGNGTRLTVT.

This clonotype was detected many times. The CDR3 bases are TGTGCCAGCAGTCCCACGGGACTGATCACAGATACGCAGTATTTT. Translating gives CASSPTGLITDTQYF. V and J are TRBV6-1 and TRBJ2-3; TRBD2 is a possible D gene (6 bases). Trimming took 5 bases from V and 2 from J, leaving 14 bases between them. This CDR3 contains 15 residues. The germline CDR1 and CDR2 sequences are MNHNS and SASEGT.

This clonotype was detected only a few times. This rearrangement joins TRBV11-2 to TRBJ2-3; 8 bases align to TRBD2. The CDR3 is 18 residues long. The germline CDR1 and CDR2 sequences are SGHAT and FQNNGV. The V segment lost 6 bases and the J segment 2 bases; nucleotides outside the gene matches: 16. CDR3 loop: CASSYTPGSGAYTDTQYF. The CDR3 nucleotides read TGTGCCAGCAGTTATACACCCGGTAGCGGGGCATACACAGATACGCAGTATTTT.

The J gene is TRBJ2-3, the V gene TRBV5-1; 10 nucleotides agree with TRBD2. J lost 5 bases, V lost 4 bases, and 4 bases had no gene match. The CDR3 spans 14 residues. CDR1 is SGHRS, CDR2 YFSETQ, per germline. The CDR3 DNA sequence: TGCGCCAGCAGCAGCGGGGGGGCGATAGATACGCAGTATTTT. It encodes CASSSGGAIDTQYF. The whole variable domain, filled in from reference TRBV5-1 and TRBJ2-3, reads KAGVTQTPRYLIKTRGQQVTLSCSPISGHRSVSWYQQTPGQGLQFLFEYFSETQRNKGNFPGRFSGRQFSNSRSEMNVSTLELGDSALYLCASSSGGAIDTQYFGPGTRLTVL.

The sample holds many counts of this clonotype. The J gene is TRBJ2-7, the V gene TRBV12-3 or TRBV12-4, with D perhaps TRBD1 (5 bases). The CDR3 loop spans 14 amino acids. V lost 4 bases and J 5 bases, leaving 15 bases between the germline ends. CDR3 amino acids: CASSYGRVLHEQYF. The CDR3 nucleotides are TGTGCCAGCAGTTACGGCAGGGTATTGCACGAGCAGTACTTC.

The rearrangement uses TRBV19 and TRBJ2-4; 10 bases match TRBD2. The CDR3 loop spans 16 amino acids. Germline V CDR1 and CDR2: LNHDA, SQIVND (reference sequence). The junction had 2 bases not matched to a gene; V was cut back by 3 bases and J by 0 bases. CDR3 protein: CASSILAGVAKNIQYF. The CDR3 DNA reads TGTGCCAGTAGTATTCTAGCGGGAGTAGCCAAAAACATTCAGTACTTC.

The sample holds a few counts of this clonotype. V gene TRBV10-3 combines with J gene TRBJ2-2, with 12 positions matching TRBD2. The CDR3 runs 16 residues. Germline lookup yields CDR1 ENHRY and CDR2 SYGVKD. With 2 bases clipped from V and 6 bases from J, the junction kept 4 bases outside the gene matches. CDR3 amino acids: CAISEPGTSGPGELFF. The CDR3, as DNA: TGTGCCATCAGTGAGCCCGGGACTAGCGGGCCCGGGGAGCTGTTTTTT.

The table lists this clonotype with a few counts. The rearrangement links TRBV12-3 or TRBV12-4 to TRBJ1-1; 11 nucleotides match TRBD1. The CDR3 runs 14 residues. The trim removed 7 bases at V and 11 bases at J, leaving 12 bases unmatched. This CDR3 is CASTPEDRGLWAFF. The CDR3 nucleotides read TGTGCCAGCACCCCCGAGGACAGGGGGCTGTGGGCTTTCTTT.

This clonotype was found many times. J is TRBJ2-7 and V is TRBV20-1; tentatively, D is TRBD2 (5 bases). Germline loops: CDR1 DFQATT, CDR2 SNEGSKA (reference sequence). Trimming took off 0 bases at V and 3 bases at J, with 9 bases between the two ends. The CDR3 is 13 amino acids. CDR3 bases: TGCAGTGCTAGAGATCTCACTAGCTACGAGCAGTACTTC. Its translation is CSARDLTSYEQYF.

The chain joins TRBV5-1 to TRBJ2-2, with 7 bases fitting TRBD1. CDR1 and CDR2 from the germline V gene are SGHRS and YFSETQ. This CDR3 is built from 16 residues. V trimming: 3 bases; J trimming: 4 bases; junction bases outside the gene matches: 9. CDR3 nucleotides: TGCGCCAGCAGCTGGGGAACAGGGGAGAGCACCGGGGAGCTGTTTTTT. Its protein product is CASSWGTGESTGELFF.

The table lists this clonotype with many counts. This chain links TRBV7-6 with TRBJ2-2, with 9 bases fitting TRBD2. The germline V gene encodes CDR1 SGHVS and CDR2 FNYEAQ. With 5 bases clipped from V and 3 bases from J, the junction kept 7 bases outside the gene matches. This CDR3 comprises 16 residues. CDR3 nucleotides: TGTGCCAGCAGCGGCGGGGGGGGGGCCGACACCGGGGAGCTGTTTTTT. Amino acid sequence: CASSGGGGADTGELFF. The variable domain in full, with the rest retrieved from reference TRBV7-6 and TRBJ2-2, is GAGVSQSPRYKVTKRGQDVALRCDPISGHVSLYWYRQALGQGPEFLTYFNYEAQQDKSGLPNDRFSAERPEGSISTLTIQRTEQRDSAMYRCASSGGGGADTGELFFGEGSRLTVL.

This clonotype was found a few times. This rearrangement joins TRBV18 to TRBJ2-5; 9 bases map to TRBD1. The trim removed 1 base at V and 0 bases at J, leaving 6 bases unmatched. The CDR3 has 17 residues. Germline assignment: CDR1 KGHSH and CDR2 LQKENI. CDR3 DNA sequence: TGTGCCAGCTCACCACAAGACAGGGGGACTTACCAAGAGACCCAGTACTTC. This gives the protein CASSPQDRGTYQETQYF. Together with reference TRBV18 and TRBJ2-5, the CDR3 gives the full variable domain: NAGVMQNPRHLVRRRGQEARLRCSPMKGHSHVYWYRQLPEEGLKFMVYLQKENIIDESGMPKERFSAEFPKEGPSILRIQQVVRGDSAAYFCASSPQDRGTYQETQYFGPGTRLLVL.

This clonotype showed up just a few times. The chain recombines TRBV5-1 with TRBJ2-1, with 7 bases aligning to TRBD1. The V and J ends lost 1 base and 4 bases, in that order; junction bases with no gene match: 5. The CDR3 runs to 15 residues. Germline V gene sequence: CDR1 SGHRS, CDR2 YFSETQ. The CDR3 reads CASSLSDRRYNEQFF. As DNA, the CDR3 is TGCGCCAGCAGCTTGTCGGACAGGAGATACAATGAGCAGTTCTTC. Full variable domain (rest looked up from reference TRBV5-1 and TRBJ2-1): KAGVTQTPRYLIKTRGQQVTLSCSPISGHRSVSWYQQTPGQGLQFLFEYFSETQRNKGNFPGRFSGRQFSNSRSEMNVSTLELGDSALYLCASSLSDRRYNEQFFGPGTRLTVL.

The sample holds a few counts of this clonotype. The chain is built from TRBV2 and TRBJ2-5; D is unresolved. V gave up 3 bases and J gave up 1 base, with 12 bases separating them. The CDR3 extends over 15 amino acids. Germline loops: CDR1 SNHLY, CDR2 FYNNEI. For the CDR3, the DNA is TGTGCCAGCAGTGATGGTAAAGACGTCCAAGAGACCCAGTACTTC. It encodes CASSDGKDVQETQYF. The full variable domain, with the rest looked up from reference TRBV2 and TRBJ2-5, is EPEVTQTPSHQVTQMGQEVILRCVPISNHLYFYWYRQILGQKVEFLVSFYNNEISEKSEIFDDQFSVERPDGSNFTLKIRSTKLEDSAMYFCASSDGKDVQETQYFGPGTRLLVL.

This clonotype appeared a few times. The chain couples TRBV14 to TRBJ1-1; D unresolved. The length of the CDR3 is 17 residues. Germline values: CDR1 SGHDN, CDR2 FVKESK. V lost 5 bases to trimming and J lost 0 bases, with 19 bases between them. The CDR3 region has the DNA TGTGCCAGCAGCAAGGTGCGGCAGGAGGATATGAACACTGAAGCTTTCTTT. This sequence encodes CASSKVRQEDMNTEAFF.

This clonotype was seen repeatedly, ten times or more. DNA for the CDR3: TGTGCCAGCAGTTCGTTAGGACAGGGGCACACCGGGGAGCTGTTTTTT. The encoded protein is CASSSLGQGHTGELFF. The chain employs TRBV6-2 or TRBV6-3 and TRBJ2-2, with 9 nucleotides matching TRBD1. The CDR3 extends over 16 amino acids. Germline V lookup: CDR1 MNHEY, CDR2 SVGEGT. J lost 3 bases, V lost 4 bases, and 6 bases had no gene match.

This clonotype turned up a few times. J is TRBJ2-5 and V is TRBV3-1; 8 positions agree with TRBD2. Germline loops: CDR1 LGHDT, CDR2 YNNKEL (reference sequence). The length of the CDR3 is 16 residues. V lost 0 bases, J lost 0 bases, and 3 bases stayed unmatched. The CDR3 DNA is TGTGCCAGCAGCCAAGACGATAGCGGGGACCAAGAGACCCAGTACTTC. Its protein is CASSQDDSGDQETQYF.

A few counts support this clonotype. V gene TRBV7-6 combines with J gene TRBJ2-2; maybe TRBD1 (6 bases). This CDR3 contains 17 residues. V dropped 7 bases and J dropped 0 bases, with 18 bases sitting between them. Per the germline V gene, CDR1 is SGHVS and CDR2 is FNYEAQ. Here the CDR3 reads CASTLGTNFPNTGELFF. The CDR3 nucleotides read TGTGCCAGCACCTTGGGGACAAATTTCCCGAACACCGGGGAGCTGTTTTTT. The full variable domain, its missing parts supplied by reference TRBV7-6 and TRBJ2-2, is GAGVSQSPRYKVTKRGQDVALRCDPISGHVSLYWYRQALGQGPEFLTYFNYEAQQDKSGLPNDRFSAERPEGSISTLTIQRTEQRDSAMYRCASTLGTNFPNTGELFFGEGSRLTVL.

This clonotype was recorded a few times. One end of the junction is discordant with germline, which a read error may explain. The rearrangement joins TRBV6-5 to TRBJ2-7; the match to TRBD2 covers 13 bases. Germline CDR1 reads MNHEY; CDR2 reads SVGAGI. The CDR3 runs 17 residues. The CDR3 spells CASSYTSGRALSSEQYF. CDR3 DNA: TGTGCCAGCAGTTACACTAGCGGGAGGGCTCTCTCCTCCGAGCAGTACTTC.

J is TRBJ2-3 and V is TRBV29-1; 11 bases are a match to TRBD1. V was pared by 8 bases and J by 6 bases, with 13 bases of the junction left unmatched. CDR3 length equals 15 residues. The germline CDR1 and CDR2 sequences are SQVTM and ANQGSEA. CDR3 DNA sequence: TGCAGCTTCACGGACAGGGGGCCCAATTGGGATACGCAGTATTTT. It translates to CSFTDRGPNWDTQYF.

The CDR3 nucleotides read TGTGCCAGCAGTTTAGCGCGGACAGGCGAAGAGACCCAGTACTTC. Translated, it gives CASSLARTGEETQYF. This chain joins TRBV12-3 or TRBV12-4 and TRBJ2-5, with 7 positions matching TRBD1. This CDR3 spans 15 amino acids. J lost 3 bases, V lost 0 bases, and 4 bases had no gene match.

This clonotype was seen at least ten times. CDR3 in DNA: TGTGCCAGCAGCGTTGGGACAGTCTATGGCTACACCTTC. This codes for CASSVGTVYGYTF. J is TRBJ1-2 and V is TRBV9, with 7 bases matching TRBD1. The CDR3 has 13 amino acids. V was clipped by 2 bases and J by 4 bases; unmatched bases: 2. Germline V CDR1 and CDR2: SGDLS, YYNGEE.

Only a few counts were recorded for this clonotype. The chain is built from TRBV18 and TRBJ2-1, with 11 nucleotides matching TRBD2. Germline CDR1 KGHSH, CDR2 LQKENI. V lost 2 bases, J lost 1 base, and 10 bases stayed unmatched. This CDR3 has 19 residues. CDR3 DNA sequence: TGTGCCAGCTCACCATTCGGGACTAGCGGCACCTTTTCCTACAATGAGCAGTTCTTC. It encodes CASSPFGTSGTFSYNEQFF.

The sample holds a few counts of this clonotype. The chain couples TRBV29-1 to TRBJ1-2; 9 positions agree with TRBD1. Germline V gene data show CDR1 as SQVTM and CDR2 as ANQGSEA. Trimming at V came to 7 bases and at J to 6 bases, leaving 3 bases not matched to a gene. This CDR3 spans 11 amino acids. CDR3 residues: CSGRQGDGYTF. In DNA form, the CDR3 reads TGCAGCGGCCGACAGGGGGATGGCTACACCTTC. The full variable domain, rest sourced from reference TRBV29-1 and TRBJ1-2, is SAVISQKPSRDICQRGTSLTIQCQVDSQVTMMFWYRQQPGQSLTLIATANQGSEATYESGFVIDKFPISRPNLTFSTLTVSNMSPEDSSIYLCSGRQGDGYTFGSGTRLTVV.

This clonotype was seen repeatedly, ten times or more. The chain joins TRBV24-1 to TRBJ1-5, with D unclear. Trimming took 0 bases from V and 1 from J, leaving 3 bases between them. The CDR3 runs to 14 residues. Germline V lookup: CDR1 KGHDR, CDR2 SFDVKD. CDR3 protein: CATSDLDSNQPQHF. CDR3 DNA: TGTGCCACCAGTGATTTGGACAGCAATCAGCCCCAGCATTTT.

The rearrangement uses TRBV4-2 and TRBJ2-7; maybe TRBD2 (6 bases). V was clipped by 1 base and J by 2 bases, with 12 bases between them. There are 15 residues in the CDR3. In germline, CDR1 is LGHNA, CDR2 YNFKEQ. CDR3 bases: TGTGCCAGCAGCCAAGCTAGCGACTCACCCTACGAGCAGTACTTC. Amino acid sequence: CASSQASDSPYEQYF.

This chain uses TRBV5-1 with TRBJ2-7; D remains ambiguous. CDR1 and CDR2 (germline): SGHRS, YFSETQ. The CDR3 is 11 amino acids. V lost 3 bases and J lost 6, with 7 bases in between. DNA of the CDR3: TGCGCCAGCAGCTATAACAGCGAGCAGTACTTC. Translation gives CASSYNSEQYF.